Shown below are 12 T cell receptor beta chains from a single sample sequenced in a study of cytomegalovirus exposure and HLA in healthy donors. This PCR relied on a set of 60 Vbeta primers and 13 Jbeta primers. Assay used: immunoSEQ multiplex PCR; TCRdb lists only in-frame clones, some missing. In the table there are some 150,000 clones, 55% to 75% of which are singletons. Sequencing was performed on PBMCs. These TCRs come from a human donor in good health.

A word on this clone: Distinct nucleotide sequences in the sample also encode this CDR3. The chain couples TRBV15 to TRBJ1-5; D gene ambiguous. Germline V gene data show CDR1 as LNHNV and CDR2 as YYDKDF (reference sequence). The length of the CDR3 is 14 residues. V lost 0 bases and J lost 4, with 7 bases in between. The CDR3 DNA follows: TGTGCCACCAGCAGAGATCCCCTGAATCAGCCCCAGCATTTT. Translating it yields CATSRDPLNQPQHF.

The chain combines TRBV30 with TRBJ2-3; the match to TRBD2 covers 14 bases. J lost 3 bases, V lost 0 bases, and 8 bases had no gene match. Germline loops: CDR1 GTSNPN, CDR2 SVGIG (reference sequence). The CDR3 is 18 residues long. Here the CDR3 DNA reads TGTGCCTGGAGTGTGCCCCGACTAGCGGGGGGGCATACAGATACGCAGTATTTT. This encodes CAWSVPRLAGGHTDTQYF.

Here the CDR3 DNA reads TGTGCCAGCAGCGTAGAAGGGGGAGAGGGTGAAAAACTGTTTTTT. Its translation: CASSVEGGEGEKLFF. The genes are TRBV9 and TRBJ1-4; TRBD1 is a possible D gene (6 bases). Germline V lookup: CDR1 SGDLS, CDR2 YYNGEE. V shed 0 bases and J shed 7 bases, with 13 bases lying between them. This CDR3 comprises 15 residues.

The chain uses TRBV19 and TRBJ2-3; 9 bases match TRBD2. The CDR3 is 15 amino acids. Trimming removed 6 bases from V and 6 bases from J; junction bases left unmatched: 10. Germline loops: CDR1 LNHDA, CDR2 SQIVND (reference sequence). CDR3 loop: CASRPWSGGWDTQYF. As DNA, the CDR3 is TGTGCCAGTAGACCTTGGAGCGGGGGGTGGGATACGCAGTATTTT.

The V and J genes are TRBV23-1 and TRBJ2-1; TRBD1 agrees at 9 bases. TRBV23-1 carries the ORF label, with uncertain function. V lost 6 bases, J lost 0 bases, and 6 bases stayed unmatched. This CDR3 has 16 amino acids. DNA of the CDR3: TGCGCCAGCAGCCAACCGGGACAGGGCTCCTACAATGAGCAGTTCTTC. Protein product: CASSQPGQGSYNEQFF.

The rearrangement links TRBV6-6 to TRBJ1-4, with 8 bases matching TRBD1. Germline V CDR1 and CDR2: MNHNY, SVGAGI (reference sequence). This CDR3 comprises 15 residues. J lost 13 bases, V lost 0 bases, and 10 bases had no gene match. The CDR3 coding sequence is TGTGCCAGCAGTTACTCCCGAGGACAGGGTCTTGTACTGTTTTTT. It is translated as CASSYSRGQGLVLFF.

The chain joins TRBV2 to TRBJ1-2, with 7 bases fitting TRBD1. Germline-derived CDR1 and CDR2 are SNHLY and FYNNEI. The CDR3 runs to 13 residues. V shed 10 bases and J 5 bases; nucleotides not matched to a gene: 10. CDR3 loop: CATRQGPLYGYTF. The CDR3 nucleotides read TGTGCCACCCGACAGGGCCCACTTTATGGCTACACCTTC.

V usage is TRBV30 and J usage is TRBJ1-2, with 7 nucleotides matching TRBD1. This CDR3 is built from 12 residues. CDR1 and CDR2 (germline): GTSNPN, SVGIG (reference sequence). Trimming removed 7 bases from V and 2 bases from J; junction bases left unmatched: 4. The CDR3 loop is CASSTGNYGYTF. For the CDR3, the DNA is TGTGCCTCTTCGACAGGGAACTATGGCTACACCTTC.

As regards this clone: The junction differs from germline at one of its ends, possibly a read error. This chain joins TRBV7-9 and TRBJ2-7; 7 bases match TRBD1. Germline V gene sequence: CDR1 SEHNR, CDR2 FQNEAQ (reference sequence). The CDR3 contains 13 residues. The CDR3: CASSSWGTDKVGF. The CDR3 DNA sequence: TGTGCCAGCAGCTCTTGGGGGACAGATAAAGTTGGTTTC.

The chain uses TRBV9 and TRBJ2-7, with D perhaps TRBD2 (6 bases). The V gene's germline CDR1 is SGDLS and CDR2 YYNGEE. The CDR3 totals 14 residues. Trimming removed 0 bases from V and 7 bases from J, with 14 bases in between. CDR3 loop: CASSVGRVGGEQYF. The CDR3 DNA reads TGTGCCAGCAGCGTAGGTAGGGTGGGGGGTGAGCAGTACTTC.

V gene TRBV9 combines with J gene TRBJ1-1, with D perhaps TRBD1 (5 bases). This CDR3 comprises 15 residues. Germline-derived CDR1 and CDR2 are SGDLS and YYNGEE. Trimming removed 4 bases from V and 0 bases from J, with 13 bases in between. Here the CDR3 reads CASSKTDSLNTEAFF. The CDR3, as DNA: TGTGCCAGCAGCAAAACCGACAGCTTGAACACTGAAGCTTTCTTT.

As DNA, the CDR3 is TGTGCCAGCAGCCCGAACATGAACACTGAAGCTTTCTTT. As protein: CASSPNMNTEAFF. V and J are TRBV9 and TRBJ1-1; D is unresolved. The CDR3 length is 13 residues. CDR1 is SGDLS and CDR2 is YYNGEE in the germline V gene. Trimming stripped 4 bases from V and 0 bases from J, with 7 bases between.